This TCR beta chain was recorded in a study of blood T cell repertoires in COVID-19 (dated by TCRdb to 2018 to 2020). Describing the broader study: Samples covering the acute and convalescent phases of COVID-19 were provided by collaborators in the United States, Italy and Spain. The repertoires were released in a freely available public database meant as a resource for research on the immune response to SARS-CoV-2. The prospective study material was composed of cDNA or gDNA derived from T cells, B-cell-depleted T cells, or PBMCs. The samples were drawn from two sources: the first 160 participants of the ongoing ImmuneRACE study, and 1,254 subjects contributed by 6 global collaborators. Where available, HLA class I and class II types were taken from metadata supplied by the sample provider and were not determined by assay-based typing. Subjects who had been exposed to COVID-19, were actively infected with it, or had recovered from it provided the deeply sampled blood TCRbeta repertoires that made up the dataset. Nearly every sample came with metadata listing a de-identified subject ID, COVID-19 status, age in years and sex.

This clone has a single count. The clone's antigen remains unknown. No much larger clone exists at a distance of one base, and base qualities are not known. The same CDR3 arises from other DNA sequences in this sample as well. Trimmed from V: 3 bases; trimmed from J: 4 bases; junction bases lacking a gene match: 2. Taken from the germline V gene, the CDR1 and CDR2 loops are KGHSH and LQKENI. Measured from the cysteine to the phenylalanine, the CDR3 is 14 residues long. Only the CDR3 part of the read is kept: 42 bases, read in frame from the first base. Participants in the prospective study were enrolled through a virtual design, were aged roughly 18 to 100 years, and lived in fewer than 30 United States geographic areas. Cohort assignment in the prospective study relied on participant-reported clinical history from a screening survey and a study questionnaire. In the prospective study, mobile phlebotomists collected whole blood, serum and a nasopharyngeal or oropharyngeal swab from each participant. Participants in the prospective study had the option to provide additional blood draws and questionnaires over a roughly 2-month period. Blood samples from the prospective study were shipped frozen or at room temperature prior to DNA extraction.

TCRbeta CDR3 regions were amplified from genomic DNA by means of the immunoSEQ Assay, a bias-controlled multiplex PCR. The paper's processing steps were these. The number of nucleated cells in each sample was estimated by amplification of reference gene primers within the assay. To quantify the absolute abundance of each unique TCRbeta CDR3 rearrangement, sequence reads were collapsed and filtered. For each sample, productive Simpson clonality was calculated as the square root of Simpson's diversity index across productive rearrangements. The immuneACCESS repertoire file appears here via TCRdb, limited to in-frame rearrangements. These files lack a portion of the clones; in checked studies, under half of the deficit traces to unresolved V genes, and the cause of the others is not known. V, J and clone size are taken as reported in that table, and D and trimming were inferred from the DNA itself. In this sample the table shows about 400,000 clones, around 90% of which occur a single time. The ten biggest clones cover approximately 2.1% of the sample.

Findings and caveats that apply to the study as a whole: The amount of clinical and demographic metadata varied by source and participant and was provided uncurated.

Here the chain combines TRBV18 and TRBJ1-4; 7 central nucleotides agree with TRBD1. The clonotype comes from a woman in her forties with acute COVID-19. The source material was PBMCs or T cells enriched from blood (not recorded which). Read as DNA, the sequence is TGTGCCAGCTCACCGACAGGGCTTAATGAAAAACTGTTTTTT. This sequence encodes CASSPTGLNEKLFF.